Sequencing of this TCR beta chain was carried out in a study of T-cell reconstitution after alpha-beta-depleted transplantation in children. The authors prepared the TCRbeta library with unique molecular identifiers. TCRdb used MiXCR to reprocess the PCR reads, holding one entry per CDR3 protein. Among 500,000 or so distinct CDR3 sequences listed, approximately 10% were seen once. Study outcomes and limitations: Reports say that about two months after transplant, the alpha-beta T cells came out of several hundred graft clones that had expanded. T-cell counts and diversity at one year post-transplant came mainly from newly produced T cells. Diversity of TCRbeta at day 60 was high in some patients, arising from surviving recipient T cells and thymic progenitors.

In regard to this clonotype: No antigen is known for it.

V gave up 4 bases and J gave up 3 bases; unmatched junction bases: 7. This CDR3 has 15 residues. Germline V CDR1 and CDR2: KGHSH, LQKENI. This sequence joins TRBV18 and TRBJ2-3; TRBD1 aligns across 7 bases. This TCR was recovered from a female patient aged 2-10 years who had a stem cell transplant for aplastic anemia, so the T cells may come from the graft donor. Sequencing was performed on PBMCs, mostly from graft donor cells, taken 180 days after TCRalphabeta/CD19-depleted stem cell transplant. CDR3 residues: CASSRNRGATDTQYF. CDR3 nucleotide sequence: TGTGCCAGCTCACGTAACAGGGGCGCAACAGATACGCAGTATTTT.